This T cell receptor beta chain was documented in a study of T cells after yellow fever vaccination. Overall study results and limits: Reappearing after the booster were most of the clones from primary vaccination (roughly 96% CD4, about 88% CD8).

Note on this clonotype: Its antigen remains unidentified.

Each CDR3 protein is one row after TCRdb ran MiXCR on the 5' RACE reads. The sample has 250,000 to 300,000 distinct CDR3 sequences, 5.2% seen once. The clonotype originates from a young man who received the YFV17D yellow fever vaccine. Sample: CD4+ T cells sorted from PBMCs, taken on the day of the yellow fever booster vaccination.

DNA for the CDR3: TGCGCCAGCAGCCAACAGGGACAGCCTTTTTTTGGCTACACCTTC. Protein sequence: CASSQQGQPFFGYTF. V usage is TRBV4-3 and J usage is TRBJ1-2, with 7 bases identical to TRBD1. Germline V gene lookup returns CDR1 LGHNA and CDR2 YSLEER. J gave up 7 bases and V 2 bases, and 10 bases lay outside the gene matches. The CDR3 has 15 amino acids.